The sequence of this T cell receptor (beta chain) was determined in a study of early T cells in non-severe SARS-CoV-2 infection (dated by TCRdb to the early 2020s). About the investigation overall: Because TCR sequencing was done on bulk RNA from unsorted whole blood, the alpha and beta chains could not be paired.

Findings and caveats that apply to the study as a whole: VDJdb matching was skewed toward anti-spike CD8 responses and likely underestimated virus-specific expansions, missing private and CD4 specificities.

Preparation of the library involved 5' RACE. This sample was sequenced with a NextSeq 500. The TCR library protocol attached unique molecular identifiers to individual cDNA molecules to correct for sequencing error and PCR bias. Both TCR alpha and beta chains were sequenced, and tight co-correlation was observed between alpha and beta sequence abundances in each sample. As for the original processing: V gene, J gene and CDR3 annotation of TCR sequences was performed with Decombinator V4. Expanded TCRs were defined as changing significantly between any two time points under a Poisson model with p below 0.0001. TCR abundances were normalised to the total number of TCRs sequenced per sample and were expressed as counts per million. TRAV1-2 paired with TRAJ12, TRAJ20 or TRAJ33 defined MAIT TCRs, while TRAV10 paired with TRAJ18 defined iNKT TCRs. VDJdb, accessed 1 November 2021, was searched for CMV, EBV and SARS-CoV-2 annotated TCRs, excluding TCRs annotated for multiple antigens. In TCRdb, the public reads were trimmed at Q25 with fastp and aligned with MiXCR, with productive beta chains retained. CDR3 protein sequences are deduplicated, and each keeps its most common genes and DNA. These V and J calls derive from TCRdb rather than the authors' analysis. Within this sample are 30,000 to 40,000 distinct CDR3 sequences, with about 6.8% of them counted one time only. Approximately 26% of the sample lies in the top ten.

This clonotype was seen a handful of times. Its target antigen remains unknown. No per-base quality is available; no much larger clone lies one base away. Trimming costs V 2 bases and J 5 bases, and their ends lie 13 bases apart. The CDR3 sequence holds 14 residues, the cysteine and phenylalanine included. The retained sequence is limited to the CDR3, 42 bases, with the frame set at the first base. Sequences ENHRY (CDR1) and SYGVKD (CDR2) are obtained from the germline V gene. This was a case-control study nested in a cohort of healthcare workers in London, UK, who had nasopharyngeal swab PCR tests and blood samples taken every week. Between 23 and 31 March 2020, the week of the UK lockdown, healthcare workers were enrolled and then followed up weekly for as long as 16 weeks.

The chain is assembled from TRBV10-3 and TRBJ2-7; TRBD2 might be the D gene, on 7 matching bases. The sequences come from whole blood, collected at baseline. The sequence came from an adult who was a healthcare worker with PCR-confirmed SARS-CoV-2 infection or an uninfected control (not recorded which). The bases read TGTGCCATCAGTGAGACGGGGGGCCGAAACGAGCAGTACTTC. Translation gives CAISETGGRNEQYF.